The 21 T cell receptor beta chains presented below share a single source sample, sequenced in a study of radiation and T cells in renal cell carcinoma. TCRdb's table, derived via immunoSEQ multiplex PCR, lists solely in-frame clones and lacks some. The sample has over 90,000 clones; around 83% are singletons. This sample's time point: blood 4 weeks post-SBRT, at nephrectomy. Treatment denoted: 15 Gy SBRT to primary tumor, nephrectomy 4 weeks later. Material: blood, obtained from a patient whose treatment included radiotherapy and nephrectomy. These receptors all stem from a man between 60 and 75 years old with renal cell carcinoma.

V and J are TRBV6-5 and TRBJ2-3; no definite D call. The germline gives CDR1 MNHEY, CDR2 SVGAGI. CDR3 length: 12 amino acids. The V end lost 6 bases, the J end lost 6 bases, and 10 bases lay between the germline ends. The CDR3: CASSPAADTQYF. Written as DNA, the CDR3 is TGTGCCAGCAGCCCAGCCGCGGATACGCAGTATTTT.

This clone came up a few times. This chain joins TRBV2 and TRBJ2-7; D unclear. The CDR3 totals 12 residues. The germline V gene encodes CDR1 SNHLY and CDR2 FYNNEI. The V end was cut by 1 base, the J end by 3 bases, with 4 bases between. The CDR3 is CASSEDFYEQYF. The CDR3 nucleotides read TGTGCCAGCAGTGAAGACTTCTACGAGCAGTACTTC.

The J gene is TRBJ2-1, the V gene TRBV5-1; D gene unclear. Germline V gene sequence: CDR1 SGHRS, CDR2 YFSETQ. V shed 2 bases and J shed 4 bases, with 10 bases lying between them. The CDR3 covers 14 residues. CDR3 nucleotide sequence: TGCGCCAGCAGCTTTGGGCGCCTATACAATGAGCAGTTCTTC. It translates to CASSFGRLYNEQFF.

The chain has TRBV6-5 and TRBJ2-6; either TRBD1 or TRBD2 may supply D (5 bases each). The CDR3 runs to 15 residues. V lost 6 bases and J lost 1, with 10 bases in between. Germline V gene lookup returns CDR1 MNHEY and CDR2 SVGAGI. This CDR3 reads CASSEGWSGANVLTF. The CDR3 DNA is TGTGCCAGCAGCGAGGGGTGGTCTGGGGCCAACGTCCTGACTTTC.

V and J are TRBV5-1 and TRBJ2-2; maybe TRBD2 (6 bases). There are 15 residues in the CDR3. CDR1 and CDR2 (germline): SGHRS, YFSETQ. Trimming took off 4 bases at V and 0 bases at J, with 10 bases between the two ends. The CDR3 spells CASSDGRANTGELFF. The DNA of the CDR3 is TGCGCCAGCAGCGACGGGAGAGCGAACACCGGGGAGCTGTTTTTT.

This clone was seen a handful of times. The rearrangement joins TRBV14 to TRBJ2-7; D remains ambiguous. V dropped 3 bases and J dropped 2 bases, with 11 bases sitting between them. Germline loops: CDR1 SGHDN, CDR2 FVKESK. The CDR3 runs 14 residues. The CDR3 loop reads CASSHPYRPYEQYF. CDR3 DNA: TGTGCCAGCAGCCACCCATACCGGCCCTACGAGCAGTACTTC.

This clone was seen a handful of times. The CDR3 DNA reads as TGTGCCAGCAGTTTCTCGGGACAGGGGATGTACGAGCAGTACTTC. Translated: CASSFSGQGMYEQYF. V and J are TRBV28 and TRBJ2-7; TRBD1 agrees at 10 bases. Germline lookup yields CDR1 MDHEN and CDR2 SYDVKM. V trimming: 3 bases; J trimming: 4 bases; junction bases outside the gene matches: 6. The CDR3 contains 15 residues.

The chain is built from TRBV27 and TRBJ2-5, with a tentative D call TRBD2 (5 bases). CDR3 length: 16 residues. The V end was cut by 1 base, the J end by 2 bases, with 14 bases between. Germline V gene data show CDR1 as MNHEY and CDR2 as SMNVEV (reference sequence). CDR3 protein: CASSLWRAEYQETQYF. The CDR3 coding sequence is TGTGCCAGCAGTTTATGGCGAGCGGAATATCAAGAGACCCAGTACTTC.

This clone was detected only a few times. The V and J genes are TRBV13 and TRBJ1-2; TRBD1 agrees at 7 bases. The CDR3 loop spans 17 amino acids. V was pared by 8 bases and J by 4 bases, with 19 bases of the junction left unmatched. Germline assignment: CDR1 PRHDT and CDR2 FYEKMQ (reference sequence). The CDR3 is CASSNLIRTEGAYGYTF. CDR3 DNA sequence: TGTGCCAGCTCAAACCTCATCAGAACAGAGGGGGCCTATGGCTACACCTTC.

The rearrangement uses TRBV5-6 and TRBJ2-7; D not certain. Germline CDR1 and CDR2: SGHDT and YYEEEE. This CDR3 comprises 12 residues. Trimming cost V 0 bases and J 4 bases, with 5 bases left between them. CDR3 in DNA: TGTGCCAGCAGCTTGGCCGTTTACGAGCAGTACTTC. Its translation: CASSLAVYEQYF.

This clone was picked up a small number of times. The rearrangement links TRBV6-1 to TRBJ1-5; maybe TRBD1 (6 bases). This CDR3 is built from 17 residues. With 4 bases removed from V and 1 base from J, the gap between germline ends came to 17 bases. The germline gives CDR1 MNHNS, CDR2 SASEGT. Written as DNA, the CDR3 is TGTGCCAGCAGTGCTCCTACAGGGTTCGGGAGCAATCAGCCCCAGCATTTT. Protein sequence: CASSAPTGFGSNQPQHF.

This clone was observed a single time. The V call is TRBV5-1, the J call TRBJ2-7; the match to TRBD1 covers 8 bases. CDR3 length: 14 amino acids. Germline V gene sequence: CDR1 SGHRS, CDR2 YFSETQ. The V and J ends lost 6 bases and 2 bases, in that order; junction bases with no gene match: 7. The CDR3 sequence is CASTSGTGTYEQYF. The CDR3 DNA reads TGCGCCAGCACCTCCGGGACAGGTACCTACGAGCAGTACTTC.

The chain recombines TRBV15 with TRBJ2-3; no clear D. Trimming took off 1 base at V and 3 bases at J, with 11 bases between the two ends. Germline CDR1 and CDR2: LNHNV and YYDKDF (reference sequence). The CDR3 is 15 residues long. For the CDR3, the DNA is TGTGCCACCAGCAGAGGCCGAGGTGCGACAGATACGCAGTATTTT. Residues: CATSRGRGATDTQYF. The full variable domain, completed using reference TRBV15 and TRBJ2-3, is DAMVIQNPRYQVTQFGKPVTLSCSQTLNHNVMYWYQQKSSQAPKLLFHYYDKDFNNEADTPDNFQSRRPNTSFCFLDIRSPGLGDTAMYLCATSRGRGATDTQYFGPGTRLTVL.

The CDR3 DNA follows: TGTGCCAGCAGCTTGACTAGCGGGAGAGCAGATACGCAGTATTTT. It encodes CASSLTSGRADTQYF. V gene TRBV13 combines with J gene TRBJ2-3; 12 bases are a match to TRBD2. V trimming: 3 bases; J trimming: 4 bases; junction bases outside the gene matches: 2. CDR1 PRHDT and CDR2 FYEKMQ come from the germline V gene (reference sequence). This CDR3 has 15 amino acids.

The chain carries TRBV4-2 and TRBJ1-2; tentative D call: TRBD1 (5 bases). Germline V gene lookup returns CDR1 LGHNA and CDR2 YNFKEQ. Deletions cut 4 bases from V and 8 bases from J, with 14 bases between. The CDR3 runs 13 residues. The chain's CDR3 is CASSPGGHQGYTF. CDR3 DNA sequence: TGTGCCAGCAGCCCAGGAGGACACCAGGGCTACACCTTC.

V usage is TRBV28 and J usage is TRBJ1-1; D uncertain. V was pared by 2 bases and J by 2 bases, with 12 bases between. Germline CDR1 and CDR2: MDHEN and SYDVKM. The CDR3 length is 15 residues. The CDR3 nucleotides are TGTGCCAGCAGTTTACAATCGACGCTAAACACTGAAGCTTTCTTT. Translated, it gives CASSLQSTLNTEAFF. The variable domain in full, completed from reference TRBV28 and TRBJ1-1, reads DVKVTQSSRYLVKRTGEKVFLECVQDMDHENMFWYRQDPGLGLRLIYFSYDVKMKEKGDIPEGYSVSREKKERFSLILESASTNQTSMYLCASSLQSTLNTEAFFGQGTRLTVV.

The chain uses TRBV4-1 and TRBJ2-1; D not resolved. The V end was cut by 2 bases, the J end by 0 bases, with 14 bases between. The CDR3 runs to 17 residues. Germline V gene sequence: CDR1 MGHRA, CDR2 YSYEKL. The CDR3 reads CASSQSIIVSSYNEQFF. In nucleotides, the CDR3 is TGCGCCAGCAGCCAATCAATTATCGTAAGCTCCTACAATGAGCAGTTCTTC.

This clone is a singleton in its sample. V and J are TRBV4-3 and TRBJ2-7, with D perhaps matching TRBD1 or TRBD2 (5 bases each). The germline V and J ends were trimmed by 1 base and 2 bases, with 15 bases remaining between them. Germline V gene lookup returns CDR1 LGHNA and CDR2 YSLEER. The CDR3 is 16 residues long. CDR3 sequence: CASSQGGFPYPYEQYF. The DNA of the CDR3 is TGCGCCAGCAGCCAAGGGGGGTTCCCCTACCCCTACGAGCAGTACTTC.

The V gene is TRBV4-3, the J gene TRBJ1-6; possible D gene TRBD1, 5 bases. Germline V gene lookup returns CDR1 LGHNA and CDR2 YSLEER. CDR3 length equals 13 residues. Trimming stripped 0 bases from V and 13 bases from J, with 10 bases between. The CDR3 loop is CASSQDRVRPLHF. CDR3 sequence (DNA): TGCGCCAGCAGCCAAGACAGGGTGAGGCCCCTCCACTTT.

This clone came up a few times. J is TRBJ1-5 and V is TRBV2; TRBD1 matches 7 bases. CDR1 SNHLY and CDR2 FYNNEI come from the germline V gene. V was pared by 6 bases and J by 14 bases, with 10 bases of the junction left unmatched. The CDR3 runs to 12 residues. In DNA form, the CDR3 reads TGTGCCAGCAGGGGCCCCGGGGACAGAGAGCATTTT. Translated: CASRGPGDREHF.

This clone was detected a few times. The chain is built from TRBV19 and TRBJ1-3; D is perhaps TRBD1 (6 bases). Trimming took 2 bases from V and 5 from J, leaving 10 bases between them. Germline V gene sequence: CDR1 LNHDA, CDR2 SQIVND (reference sequence). The CDR3 loop spans 14 amino acids. CDR3 protein: CASSISGQRNTIYF. The CDR3 DNA follows: TGTGCCAGTAGTATAAGTGGACAGAGAAACACCATATATTTT.